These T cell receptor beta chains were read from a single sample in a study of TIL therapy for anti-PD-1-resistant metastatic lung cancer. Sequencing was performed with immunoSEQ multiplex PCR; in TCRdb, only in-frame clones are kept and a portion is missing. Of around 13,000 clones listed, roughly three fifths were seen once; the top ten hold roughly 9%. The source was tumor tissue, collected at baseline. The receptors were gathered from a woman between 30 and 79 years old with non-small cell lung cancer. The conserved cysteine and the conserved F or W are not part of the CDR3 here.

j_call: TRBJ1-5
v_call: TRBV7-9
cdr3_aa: ASSLQSNQPQH

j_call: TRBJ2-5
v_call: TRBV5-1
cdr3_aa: ASGSGQQEETQY

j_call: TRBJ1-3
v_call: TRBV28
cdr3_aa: ASSFSYTSIRDRVILGNTIY

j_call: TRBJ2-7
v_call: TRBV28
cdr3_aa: ASSTPEAGEY

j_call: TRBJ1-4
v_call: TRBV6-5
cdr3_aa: ASSPGQGGKLF

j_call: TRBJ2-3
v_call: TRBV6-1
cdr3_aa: ASSVQAKGDTQY

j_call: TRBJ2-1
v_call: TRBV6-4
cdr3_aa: ASATLAGSYNEQF

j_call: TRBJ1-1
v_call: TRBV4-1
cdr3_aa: ASSQDNRAGAF

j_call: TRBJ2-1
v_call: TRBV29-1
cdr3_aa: SVAQRGGFNEQF

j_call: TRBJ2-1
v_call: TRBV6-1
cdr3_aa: ASSDPLAGKSNEQF

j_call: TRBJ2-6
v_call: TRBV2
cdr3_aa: ASRRGFGANVLT

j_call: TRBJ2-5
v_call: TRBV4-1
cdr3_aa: ASSQGSSGGPQETQY

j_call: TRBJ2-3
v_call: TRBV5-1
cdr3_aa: ASSLAGVISTDTQY

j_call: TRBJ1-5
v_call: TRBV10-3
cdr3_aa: AISDSNRGHQPQH

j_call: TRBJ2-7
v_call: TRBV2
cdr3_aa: ASSEAPQGIYEQY

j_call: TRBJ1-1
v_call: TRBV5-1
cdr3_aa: ASSLVTVNTEAF

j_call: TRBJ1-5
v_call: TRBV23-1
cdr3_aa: ASSQSRGYGRDLVESNQPQH

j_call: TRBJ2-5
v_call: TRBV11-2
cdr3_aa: ASSFGETQY

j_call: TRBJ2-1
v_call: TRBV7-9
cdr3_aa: ASCSLVALAGADEQF

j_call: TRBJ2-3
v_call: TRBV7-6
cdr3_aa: ASSFSGISTDTQY

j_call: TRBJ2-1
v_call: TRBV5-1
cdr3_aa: ASSPEREKF

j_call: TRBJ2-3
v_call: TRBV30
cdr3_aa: AWSKPEWTGPFTDTQY

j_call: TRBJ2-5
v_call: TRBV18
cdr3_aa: ASSPFTSGRGQTQY

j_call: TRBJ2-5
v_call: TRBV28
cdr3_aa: ASSPPTHQETQY

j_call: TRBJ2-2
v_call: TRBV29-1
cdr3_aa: SVGSRGSSTGELF

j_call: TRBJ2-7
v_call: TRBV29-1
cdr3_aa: SVLGTSGRAGIDEQY

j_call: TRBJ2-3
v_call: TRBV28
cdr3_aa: ASSLGGYGNTQY

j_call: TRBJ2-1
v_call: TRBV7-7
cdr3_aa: ASSLTGVGEQF

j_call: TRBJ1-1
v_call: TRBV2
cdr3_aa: AITLKRGTEAF

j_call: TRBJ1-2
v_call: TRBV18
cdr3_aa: ASTPPTEGNYGYT

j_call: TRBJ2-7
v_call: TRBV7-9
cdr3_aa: ASSLTGGGAYEQY

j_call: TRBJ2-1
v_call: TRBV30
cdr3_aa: ALTGRGGWLNEQF

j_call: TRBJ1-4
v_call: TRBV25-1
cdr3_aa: ASSDWGNNEKLF

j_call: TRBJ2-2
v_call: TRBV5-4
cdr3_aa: ASSTGQDTGELF

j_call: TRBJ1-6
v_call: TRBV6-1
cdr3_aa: ASSDGRLSSYNSPLH

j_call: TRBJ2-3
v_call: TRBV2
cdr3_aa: ASSDGTRVTDTQY

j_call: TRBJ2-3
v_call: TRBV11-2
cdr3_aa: ASSLVGGPTDTQY

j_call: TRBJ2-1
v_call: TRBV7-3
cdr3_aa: ASSLPGLANNEQF

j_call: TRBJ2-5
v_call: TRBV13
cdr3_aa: ASRLQGETQY

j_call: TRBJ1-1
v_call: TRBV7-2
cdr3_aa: ASSWGHPNTEAF

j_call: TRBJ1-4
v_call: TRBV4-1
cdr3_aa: ASSEVGVGEKLF

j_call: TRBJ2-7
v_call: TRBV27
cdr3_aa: ASSFRQGALLGHYEQY

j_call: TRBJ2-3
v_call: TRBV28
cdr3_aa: ASSANRDSVVDTQY

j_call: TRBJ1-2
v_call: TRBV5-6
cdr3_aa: ASSLAAVTRNGYT

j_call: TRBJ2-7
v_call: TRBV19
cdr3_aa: ASSIYSGIYEQY

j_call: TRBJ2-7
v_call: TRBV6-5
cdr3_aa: ASSPTGVDYEQY

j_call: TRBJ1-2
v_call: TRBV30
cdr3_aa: AWSVTEYGYT

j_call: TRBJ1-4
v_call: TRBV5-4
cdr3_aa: ASSSDRTTNEKLF

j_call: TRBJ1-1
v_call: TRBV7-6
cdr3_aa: ASSSVGTVAF

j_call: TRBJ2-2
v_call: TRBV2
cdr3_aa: ASMYQGGELF

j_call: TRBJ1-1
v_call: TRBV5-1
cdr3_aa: ASSLRAGDGTEAF

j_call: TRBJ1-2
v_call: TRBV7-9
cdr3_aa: ASSLGQSQNYGYT